These T cell receptor beta chains were read from a single sample in a study of blood T cell repertoires in COVID-19. The table came from immunoSEQ multiplex PCR; TCRdb's copy has only in-frame clones and leaves some out. The sample includes some 99,000 clones, about 90% seen only once; the top ten take 4.2%. Specimen: peripheral blood. These receptors were collected from a human donor with COVID-19, enrolled during active disease. The donor label of this sample is uncertain. Both conserved end residues are part of each CDR3. A D gene is named only where the DNA matches it firmly. Part of the rows lack a size; the others show once, few, many or a class for expanded clones.

clone size	V gene	J gene	D gene	CDR3 DNA	CDR3 protein
NA	TRBV5-1	TRBJ1-4	TRBD1	TGCGCCAGCAGCCTTGACAGGGTTGGGAATAATGAAAAACTGTTTTTT	CASSLDRVGNNEKLFF
NA	TRBV6-4	TRBJ2-7	NA	TGTGCCAGCAGGGACGGTGAGCAAACCTACGAGCAGTACTTC	CASRDGEQTYEQYF
once	TRBV10-3	TRBJ1-6	NA	TGTGCCATCAGTGACCTGCGGGGGGATAATTCACCCCTCCACTTT	CAISDLRGDNSPLHF
NA	TRBV24-1	TRBJ2-1	NA	TGTGCCCCTAGATTGTCAGATTACAATGAGCAGTTCTTC	CAPRLSDYNEQFF
medium-sized	TRBV5-1	TRBJ1-3	NA	TGCGCCAGCAGGGGCAGCTCTGGAAACACCATATATTTT	CASRGSSGNTIYF
NA	TRBV11-3	TRBJ2-7	TRBD2	TGTGCCAGCAGCCAAGACGGGGGGGGAGCCTACGAGCAGTACTTC	CASSQDGGGAYEQYF
NA	TRBV5-4	TRBJ1-1	NA	TGTGCCAGCAGAAGGGGGGGCGGGCCAGCCGGCTCCACTGAAGCTTTCTTT	CASRRGGGPAGSTEAFF
NA	TRBV7-9	TRBJ2-3	NA	TGTGCCAGCAGCCCGCCCCCCCGCGGTACGCAGTATTTT	CASSPPPRGTQYF
NA	TRBV2	TRBJ1-2	TRBD1	TGTGCCAGCAGCAAGACAGGGGGCGATGGCTACACCTTC	CASSKTGGDGYTF
NA	TRBV30	TRBJ1-2	NA	TGTGCCTGGAGTGTACGCACAGGCAACTATGGCTACACCTTC	CAWSVRTGNYGYTF
NA	TRBV27	TRBJ2-3	NA	TGTGCCAGCAGTCCGCGCCGGGACACGCCTGGCACAGATACGCAGTATTTT	CASSPRRDTPGTDTQYF
NA	TRBV6-2/TRBV6-3	TRBJ1-2	TRBD1	TGTGCCAGCAGTCCAACTTTGACAGGGACCTACACCTTC	CASSPTLTGTYTF
NA	TRBV9	TRBJ1-5	TRBD1	TGTGCCAGCAGCGCCCAGGGGGACACCTCTGAGCCCCAGCATTTT	CASSAQGDTSEPQHF
once	TRBV18	TRBJ1-5	NA	TGTGCCAGCTCCGCCGGGGGGGGTAATCAGCCCCAGCATTTT	CASSAGGGNQPQHF
NA	TRBV7-9	TRBJ1-3	NA	TGTGCCAGCAGCCTGTCGTCTGGAAACACCATATATTTT	CASSLSSGNTIYF
NA	TRBV5-1	TRBJ2-3	NA	TGCGCCAGCAGCTTTGGAGGTAGCACAGATACGCAGTATTTT	CASSFGGSTDTQYF
NA	TRBV19	TRBJ1-2	NA	TGTGCCAGTAGTATAGATCCCGGGGTTGGCTACACCTTC	CASSIDPGVGYTF
NA	TRBV7-9	TRBJ1-6	TRBD1	TGTGCCAGCAGCCCCGCCAGGGGGCAATATAATTCACCCCTCCACTTT	CASSPARGQYNSPLHF
once	TRBV7-9	TRBJ1-1	NA	TGTGCCAGCAGCCCCCGAGGAGGCGGAGTCACTGAAGCTTTCTTT	CASSPRGGGVTEAFF
NA	TRBV11-1	TRBJ2-4	TRBD2	TGTGCCAGCAGCTTAGACGGGGGGGCAGTTGGTAGCATTCAGTACTTC	CASSLDGGAVGSIQYF
NA	TRBV5-1	TRBJ2-2	NA	TGCGCCAGCAGCTTGGGCGGGGAAAGGACCGGGGAGCTGTTTTTT	CASSLGGERTGELFF
NA	TRBV3-1/TRBV3-2	TRBJ2-7	TRBD2	TGTGCCAGCAGGGGACTAGCGGCGTACGAGCAGTACTTC	CASRGLAAYEQYF